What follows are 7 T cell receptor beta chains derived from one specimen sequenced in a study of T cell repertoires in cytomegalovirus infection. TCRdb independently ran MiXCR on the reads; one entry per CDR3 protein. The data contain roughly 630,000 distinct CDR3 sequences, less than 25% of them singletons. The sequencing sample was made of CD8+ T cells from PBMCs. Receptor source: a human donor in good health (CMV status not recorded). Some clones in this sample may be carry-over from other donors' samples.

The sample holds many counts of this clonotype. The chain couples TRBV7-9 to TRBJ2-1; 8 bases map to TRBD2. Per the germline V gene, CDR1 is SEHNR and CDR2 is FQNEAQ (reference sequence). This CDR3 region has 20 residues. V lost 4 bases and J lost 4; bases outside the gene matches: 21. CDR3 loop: CASSWIAGPGAPNTYNEQFF. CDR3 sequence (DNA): TGTGCCAGCAGCTGGATAGCGGGGCCCGGCGCCCCAAATACTTACAATGAGCAGTTCTTC. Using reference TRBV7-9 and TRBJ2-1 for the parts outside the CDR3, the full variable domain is DTGVSQNPRHKITKRGQNVTFRCDPISEHNRLYWYRQTLGQGPEFLTYFQNEAQLEKSRLLSDRFSAERPKGSFSTLEIQRTEQGDSAMYLCASSWIAGPGAPNTYNEQFFGPGTRLTVL.

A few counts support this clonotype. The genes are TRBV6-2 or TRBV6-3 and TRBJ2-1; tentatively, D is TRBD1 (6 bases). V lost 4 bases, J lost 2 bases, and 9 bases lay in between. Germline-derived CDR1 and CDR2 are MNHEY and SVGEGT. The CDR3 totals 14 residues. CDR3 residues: CASSWDNPYNEQFF. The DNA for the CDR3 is TGTGCCAGCAGTTGGGACAACCCCTACAATGAGCAGTTCTTC.

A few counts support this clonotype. CDR3 DNA: TGTGCCAGCAGTTTTGAGAAGGGCCAAGCGGATACGCAGTATTTT. Translating it yields CASSFEKGQADTQYF. The chain is built from TRBV6-6 and TRBJ2-3; D remains unclear. The germline V gene encodes CDR1 MNHNY and CDR2 SVGAGI (reference sequence). The V end lost 4 bases, the J end lost 6 bases, and 17 bases lay between the germline ends. This CDR3 has 15 amino acids.

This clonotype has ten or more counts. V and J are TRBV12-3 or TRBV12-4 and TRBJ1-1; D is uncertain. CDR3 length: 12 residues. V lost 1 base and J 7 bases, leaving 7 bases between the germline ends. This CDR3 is CASSLGRFEAFF. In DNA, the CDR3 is TGTGCCAGCAGTTTAGGCAGGTTTGAAGCTTTCTTT.

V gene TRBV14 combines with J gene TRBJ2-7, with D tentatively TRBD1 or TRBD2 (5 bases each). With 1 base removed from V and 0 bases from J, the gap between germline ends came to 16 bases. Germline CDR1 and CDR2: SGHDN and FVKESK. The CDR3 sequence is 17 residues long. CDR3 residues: CASSQAGTASSSYEQYF. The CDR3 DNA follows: TGTGCCAGCAGCCAAGCAGGGACCGCTAGTAGCTCCTACGAGCAGTACTTC.

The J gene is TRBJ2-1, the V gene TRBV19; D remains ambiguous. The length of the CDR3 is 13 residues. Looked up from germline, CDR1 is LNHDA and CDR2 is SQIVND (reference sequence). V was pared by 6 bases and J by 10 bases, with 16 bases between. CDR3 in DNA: TGTGCCAGTAGCATGAAGACCCGCACGGAGCAGTTCTTC. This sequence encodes CASSMKTRTEQFF. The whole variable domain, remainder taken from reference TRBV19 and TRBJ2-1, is DGGITQSPKYLFRKEGQNVTLSCEQNLNHDAMYWYRQDPGQGLRLIYYSQIVNDFQKGDIAEGYSVSREKKESFPLTVTSAQKNPTAFYLCASSMKTRTEQFFGPGTRLTVL.

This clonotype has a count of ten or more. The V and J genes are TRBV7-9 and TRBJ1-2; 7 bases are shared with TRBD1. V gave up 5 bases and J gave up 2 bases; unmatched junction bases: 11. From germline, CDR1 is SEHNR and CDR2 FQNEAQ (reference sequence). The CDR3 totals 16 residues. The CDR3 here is CASSPRQGELNYGYTF. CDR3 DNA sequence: TGTGCCAGCAGCCCGAGACAGGGCGAACTCAACTATGGCTACACCTTC.